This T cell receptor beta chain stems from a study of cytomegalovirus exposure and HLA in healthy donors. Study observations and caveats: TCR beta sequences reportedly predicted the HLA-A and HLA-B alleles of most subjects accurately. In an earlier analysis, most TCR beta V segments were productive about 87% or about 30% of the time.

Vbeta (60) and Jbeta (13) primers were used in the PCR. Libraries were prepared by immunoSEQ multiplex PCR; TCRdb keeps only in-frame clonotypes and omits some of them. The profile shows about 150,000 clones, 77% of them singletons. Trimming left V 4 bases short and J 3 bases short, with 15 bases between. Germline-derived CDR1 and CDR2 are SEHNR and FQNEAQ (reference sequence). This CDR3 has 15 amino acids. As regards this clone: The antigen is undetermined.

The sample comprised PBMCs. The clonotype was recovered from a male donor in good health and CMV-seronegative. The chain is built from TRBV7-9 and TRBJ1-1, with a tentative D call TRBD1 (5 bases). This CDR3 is CASSSGGLRYTEAFF. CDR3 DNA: TGTGCCAGCAGCTCGGGGGGTTTAAGGTACACTGAAGCTTTCTTT.